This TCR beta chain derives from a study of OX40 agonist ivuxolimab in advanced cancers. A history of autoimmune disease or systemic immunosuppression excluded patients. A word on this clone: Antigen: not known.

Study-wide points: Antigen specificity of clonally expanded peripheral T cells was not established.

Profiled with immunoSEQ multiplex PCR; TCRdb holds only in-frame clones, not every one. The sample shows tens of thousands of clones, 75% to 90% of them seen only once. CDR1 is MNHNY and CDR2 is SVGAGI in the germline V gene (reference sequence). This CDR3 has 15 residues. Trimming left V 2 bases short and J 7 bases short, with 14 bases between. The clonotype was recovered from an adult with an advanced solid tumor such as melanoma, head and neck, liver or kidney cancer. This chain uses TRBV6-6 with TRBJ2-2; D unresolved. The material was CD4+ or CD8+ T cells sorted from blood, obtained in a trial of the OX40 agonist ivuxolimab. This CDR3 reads CASSYSSGQVGELFF. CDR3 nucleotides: TGTGCCAGCAGTTACAGCTCGGGTCAGGTCGGGGAGCTGTTTTTT.